This section outlines one T cell receptor (beta chain) sequence together with its context. The sample originates from a study of blood T cells in healthy people across ages. With 7 bases removed from V and 1 base from J, the gap between germline ends came to 8 bases. The CDR3 length is 13 residues. The authors ran a second PCR of roughly 6 to 12 cycles using a sample-barcoded 5' primer and a J-beta primer mix. TCRdb passed the 5' RACE reads through MiXCR, listing each CDR3 protein once. The profile shows some 850,000 distinct CDR3 sequences, about 26% of them singletons. These same data were also listed under a study on T cells of mothers and their children.

J is TRBJ1-5 and V is TRBV12-3 or TRBV12-4; D not certain. The TCR sequence derives from a boy younger than 18 in good health. Specimen: blood. The CDR3 bases are TGTGCCAGCAAAACGGGAAGCAATCAGCCCCAGCATTTT. Its translation: CASKTGSNQPQHF.